Sequencing of this T cell receptor (beta chain) was carried out in a study of vaccination and CD4 T cells after COVID-19. General study results and limits: Median roughly 86% of reactive clones detected in convalescent patients emerged only post-vaccination.

A word on this clonotype: The target antigen is unknown.

Treatment meaning: approximately nine-day PBMC culture with coronavirus spike peptide pools or control peptides (ViraFEST assay). Trimming took 5 bases from V and 2 from J; bases not matched to a gene: 13. In germline, CDR1 is SGHVS, CDR2 FQNEAQ. CDR3 length: 17 amino acids. Oncomine TCR Beta short-read sequencing was applied to DNA from cultured CD4+ T cells. TCRdb independently ran MiXCR on the PCR reads; one entry per CDR3 protein. The profile shows some 25,000 distinct CDR3 sequences, about three fifths of them singletons. The chain employs TRBV7-8 and TRBJ2-5; 8 bases match TRBD2. Sequenced input: CD4+ T cells from blood, cultured in vitro. The TCR originated in a human donor who had recovered from COVID-19. CDR3 nucleotide sequence: TGTGCCAGCAGCCCATATCCCCGCACTAGCGGACAAGAGACCCAGTACTTC. Residues: CASSPYPRTSGQETQYF.